The TCR beta chain described here comes from a study of blood T cell repertoires in COVID-19. Only in-frame clones appear in the TCRdb table, and some are missing; sequencing was by immunoSEQ multiplex PCR. The table lists some 83,000 clones, approximately 90% of them singletons. Trimming left V 3 bases short and J 0 bases short, with 5 bases between. The V gene's germline CDR1 is KGHSH and CDR2 LQKENI. The CDR3 consists of 13 residues. The sequencing input was peripheral blood. The TCR sequence derives from a woman older than 75 with active or convalescent COVID-19. The chain recombines TRBV18 with TRBJ1-1, with D unclear. CDR3 bases: TGTGCCAGCTCACCCTACTTGAACACTGAAGCTTTCTTT. The encoded protein is CASSPYLNTEAFF.